These 18 T cell receptor beta chains share one sample of origin, sequenced in a study of OX40 agonist ivuxolimab in advanced cancers. The method behind the library was the immunoSEQ multiplex PCR assay. In TCRdb, the immuneACCESS table is reduced to in-frame sequences with V and J assigned. These tables do not hold every clone; where another copy was compared, an unresolved V gene accounts for under half, and the others remain unexplained. The sample yields fewer than 80,000 clones; approximately 81% were counted once. The ten largest account for about 0.83% of the sample. This material consisted of CD4+ or CD8+ T cells sorted from blood, taken in a trial of the OX40 agonist ivuxolimab. These receptors all stem from an adult with an advanced solid tumor such as melanoma, head and neck, liver or kidney cancer.

The chain uses TRBV5-6 and TRBJ2-1; tentatively, D is TRBD2 (5 bases). This CDR3 is built from 15 residues. V lost 5 bases to trimming and J lost 0 bases, with 12 bases between them. Per the germline V gene, CDR1 is SGHDT and CDR2 is YYEEEE. This chain's CDR3 is CASRAGGFSYNEQFF. The CDR3 DNA reads as TGTGCCAGCAGGGCGGGCGGCTTCTCCTACAATGAGCAGTTCTTC.

This chain uses TRBV5-8 with TRBJ2-3; 11 bases fit TRBD2. V was pared by 2 bases and J by 0 bases, with 5 bases of the junction left unmatched. Germline V CDR1 and CDR2: SGHTS, YDEGEE. CDR3 size: 17 residues. The CDR3 bases are TGTGCCAGCAGCTTCCTTTTAGCGGGGGGGAGCACAGATACGCAGTATTTT. This codes for CASSFLLAGGSTDTQYF.

This clone was seen more than once but under ten times. The chain joins TRBV5-6 to TRBJ1-2; D is unclear. This CDR3 is 12 amino acids long. From germline, CDR1 is SGHDT and CDR2 YYEEEE. Trimming pared 0 bases from V and 8 bases from J, leaving 8 bases between. DNA for the CDR3: TGTGCCAGCAGCTTGGGCGTTGGGGGCTACACCTTC. Translation: CASSLGVGGYTF. Full variable domain (outside the CDR3, taken from reference TRBV5-6 and TRBJ1-2): DAGVTQSPTHLIKTRGQQVTLRCSPKSGHDTVSWYQQALGQGPQFIFQYYEEEERQRGNFPDRFSGHQFPNYSSELNVNALLLGDSALYLCASSLGVGGYTFGSGTRLTVV.

The chain has TRBV15 and TRBJ1-2, with D maybe TRBD1 (6 bases). The V and J ends lost 8 bases and 8 bases respectively, with 15 bases between them. The germline gives CDR1 LNHNV, CDR2 YYDKDF (reference sequence). The CDR3 spans 12 residues. The CDR3 loop reads CATRRGGLGYTF. The CDR3 DNA reads as TGTGCCACCCGACGAGGGGGGTTGGGCTACACCTTC.

Regarding this clone: The sample contains more than one DNA sequence encoding this CDR3. The rearrangement joins TRBV6-5 to TRBJ1-1; 7 bases match TRBD1. Germline CDR1 and CDR2: MNHEY and SVGAGI. Trimming took 0 bases from V and 3 from J; bases not matched to a gene: 4. CDR3 length equals 15 residues. Here the CDR3 reads CASSYSRTGDTEAFF. The CDR3 DNA sequence: TGTGCCAGCAGTTACTCAAGGACAGGCGACACTGAAGCTTTCTTT.

This CDR3 reads CASSYDLQGWQPQHF. CDR3 in DNA: TGTGCCAGCAGCTATGACCTACAGGGGTGGCAGCCCCAGCATTTT. This rearrangement joins TRBV5-5 to TRBJ1-5; 7 nucleotides align to TRBD1. The junction had 10 bases not matched to a gene; V was cut back by 3 bases and J by 7 bases. In germline, CDR1 is SGHKS, CDR2 YYEKEE (reference sequence). The CDR3 has 15 residues.

This clone was observed a handful of times. The gene calls are TRBV7-9 and TRBJ2-4; TRBD2 might be the D (5 bases). Between the trimmed V and J ends, which lost 2 bases and 3 bases, there was a span of 11 bases. The CDR3 contains 15 residues. Per the germline V gene, CDR1 is SEHNR and CDR2 is FQNEAQ (reference sequence). Here the CDR3 reads CASSLNAGVKNIQYF. CDR3 nucleotide sequence: TGTGCCAGCAGCTTAAACGCCGGGGTCAAAAACATTCAGTACTTC.

This clone occurred once. This sequence joins TRBV10-2 and TRBJ2-3, with a tentative D call TRBD2 (6 bases). With 3 bases removed from V and 3 bases from J, the gap between germline ends came to 13 bases. The germline CDR1 and CDR2 sequences are WSHSY and SAAADI. The CDR3 loop spans 15 amino acids. The CDR3 DNA reads as TGCGCCAGCAGTGACGCGGGAAGTCGTACAGATACGCAGTATTTT. It yields the protein CASSDAGSRTDTQYF.

This chain connects TRBV7-8 to TRBJ2-5, with D possibly TRBD2 on 6 matching bases. CDR1 is SGHVS, CDR2 FQNEAQ, per germline. Between the trimmed V and J ends, which lost 3 bases and 6 bases, there was a span of 20 bases. The CDR3 extends over 16 amino acids. CDR3 nucleotide sequence: TGTGCCAGCAGCTTCGTGAGACTAGGGCCCAAGAAGACCCAGTACTTC. Translated: CASSFVRLGPKKTQYF. Complete variable domain (other parts from reference TRBV7-8 and TRBJ2-5): GAGVSQSPRYKVAKRGQDVALRCDPISGHVSLFWYQQALGQGPEFLTYFQNEAQLDKSGLPSDRFFAERPEGSVSTLKIQRTQQEDSAVYLCASSFVRLGPKKTQYFGPGTRLLVL.

The chain couples TRBV2 to TRBJ2-6; D is ambiguous. V lost 8 bases and J 4 bases, leaving 6 bases between the germline ends. Germline lookup yields CDR1 SNHLY and CDR2 FYNNEI. This CDR3 has 12 amino acids. This CDR3 is CASSRGANVLTF. CDR3 coding DNA: TGTGCCAGCTCGAGAGGGGCCAACGTCCTGACTTTC.

Only one count was recorded for this clone. The J gene is TRBJ1-4, the V gene TRBV6-6, with D tentatively TRBD1 (5 bases). Germline V gene lookup returns CDR1 MNHNY and CDR2 SVGAGI (reference sequence). This CDR3 region has 13 residues. The V gene lost 7 bases and the J gene lost 8 bases, with 14 bases spanning the gap. The DNA for the CDR3 is TGTGCCAGCACGCGGGGGGTCGGCGAAAAACTGTTTTTT. Amino acids: CASTRGVGEKLFF.

This rearrangement joins TRBV29-1 to TRBJ1-2, with 8 bases identical to TRBD1. The germline CDR1 and CDR2 sequences are SQVTM and ANQGSEA. This CDR3 is built from 12 residues. V lost 4 bases to trimming and J lost 8 bases; unmatched junction nucleotides: 6. This CDR3 reads CSVVGQGGGYTF. The CDR3 DNA follows: TGCAGCGTTGTAGGACAGGGAGGCGGCTACACCTTC.

V and J are TRBV2 and TRBJ2-1, with D perhaps assigned TRBD1 or TRBD2 (6 bases each). V lost 1 base to trimming and J lost 7 bases, with 14 bases between them. From germline, CDR1 is SNHLY and CDR2 FYNNEI. This CDR3 region has 15 residues. The CDR3 region is CASSEDRRGRNEQFF. CDR3 sequence (DNA): TGTGCCAGCAGTGAAGACAGGAGGGGGAGGAATGAGCAGTTCTTC.

The rearrangement links TRBV11-3 to TRBJ2-2, with no clear D. Per the germline V gene, CDR1 is SGHNT and CDR2 is YENEEA. The CDR3 sequence is 16 residues long. The V and J ends lost 6 bases and 6 bases respectively, with 20 bases between them. The CDR3 spells CASSSPPTSHAGELFF. Here the CDR3 DNA reads TGTGCCAGCAGTAGCCCCCCGACAAGTCACGCCGGGGAGCTGTTTTTT.

This chain connects TRBV5-1 to TRBJ2-1; D unresolved. Germline V gene sequence: CDR1 SGHRS, CDR2 YFSETQ. The CDR3 is 14 residues long. The V and J ends lost 0 bases and 0 bases respectively, with 4 bases between them. In DNA form, the CDR3 reads TGCGCCAGCAGCTTGGGGGGCTCCTACAATGAGCAGTTCTTC. Translated: CASSLGGSYNEQFF.

The chain employs TRBV7-8 and TRBJ2-1; 8 bases line up with TRBD2. V gave up 0 bases and J gave up 7 bases; unmatched junction bases: 5. Germline V gives CDR1 SGHVS, CDR2 FQNEAQ. The CDR3 has 15 amino acids. CDR3 amino acids: CASSLALTSVNEQFF. DNA for the CDR3: TGTGCCAGCAGCTTAGCCCTGACTAGCGTGAATGAGCAGTTCTTC. The full variable domain, with the rest looked up from reference TRBV7-8 and TRBJ2-1, is GAGVSQSPRYKVAKRGQDVALRCDPISGHVSLFWYQQALGQGPEFLTYFQNEAQLDKSGLPSDRFFAERPEGSVSTLKIQRTQQEDSAVYLCASSLALTSVNEQFFGPGTRLTVL.

This sequence joins TRBV11-3 and TRBJ2-1, with TRBD2 identical over 7 bases. The germline gives CDR1 SGHNT, CDR2 YENEEA. V gave up 4 bases and J gave up 0 bases; unmatched junction bases: 9. The CDR3 contains 17 residues. The CDR3 DNA is TGTGCCAGCAGCTCATCCCTAGCGGTGAGCTCCTACAATGAGCAGTTCTTC. Translating it yields CASSSSLAVSSYNEQFF. Variable domain in full (rest from reference TRBV11-3 and TRBJ2-1): EAGVVQSPRYKIIEKKQPVAFWCNPISGHNTLYWYLQNLGQGPELLIRYENEEAVDDSQLPKDRFSAERLKGVDSTLKIQPAELGDSAVYLCASSSSLAVSSYNEQFFGPGTRLTVL.

The chain recombines TRBV5-1 with TRBJ1-5; tentatively, D is TRBD1 (5 bases). Trimming took off 4 bases at V and 4 bases at J, with 12 bases between the two ends. Germline V CDR1 and CDR2: SGHRS, YFSETQ. CDR3 length equals 14 residues. The CDR3 nucleotides are TGCGCCAGCAGCCGGGGGGACGGTAATCAGCCCCAGCATTTT. Translating gives CASSRGDGNQPQHF.